This TCR beta chain was sequenced in a study of human T cells and chemical hapten exposure. As for the study in general: Small pooled library volume differences chiefly drove per-sample TCR yield variation. Study-wide points: Expanded TCRs made up significantly more big CDR3 similarity clusters than controls did. Because they had alopecia, donors may respond immunologically unlike healthy people.

Time point reported: patch test 3, about 24 weeks after DPC sensitization. Treatment here: therapeutic diphenylcyclopropenone sensitization with weekly scalp DPC. The V segment lost 1 base and the J segment 8 bases; nucleotides outside the gene matches: 4. The germline V gene has CDR1 SGHVS and CDR2 FNYEAQ. The CDR3 is 13 residues long. This clonotype has at least ten counts. As yet, its antigen is unknown. The missing conserved phenylalanine or tryptophan at the end of this CDR3 makes a read error likely. TCRdb reprocessed the RACE reads with MiXCR, giving one entry per CDR3 protein. The sample has tens of thousands of distinct CDR3 sequences; approximately 6% are singletons.

The chain has TRBV7-6 and TRBJ1-2, with 7 bases lining up with TRBD1. This specimen was whole blood, taken in connection with sensitization to the hapten diphenylcyclopropenone (DPC). This receptor was obtained from a man aged 30-40 years with alopecia areata. Some clones in this sample may be carry-over from other donors' samples. The CDR3 nucleotides read TGTGCCAGCAGCTTAGGACAGGGTGACGGCTACACCCTC. It is translated as CASSLGQGDGYTL.